The rows below give T cell receptor beta chains drawn from one sample of a study of cytomegalovirus exposure and HLA in healthy donors. Sequenced by immunoSEQ multiplex PCR; TCRdb stores in-frame clones only, minus some. The sample has more than 80,000 clones, around 73% seen once. Sequences were obtained from PBMCs. The receptors stem from a woman aged 40 to 55 in good health and CMV-seropositive. CDR3s include the opening cysteine and the closing phenylalanine or tryptophan. The D gene is left open where the match is weak. Clone size is stated in some rows and not others, as once, few, many or a class when expanded.

CDR3 DNA	CDR3 protein	V gene	J gene	D gene	clone size
TGTGCCAGCAGTTACTCGGTAGACACCGAGCAGTACTTC	CASSYSVDTEQYF	TRBV6-5	TRBJ2-7	NA	few
TGCGCCAGCAGATTCGACCGGGGGACGATGAACACTGAAGCTTTCTTT	CASRFDRGTMNTEAFF	TRBV5-1	TRBJ1-1	NA	NA
TGTGCCAGCAGCGCAACGGGACAGGGTCAAGTGGCTTTCTTT	CASSATGQGQVAFF	TRBV9	TRBJ1-1	TRBD1	NA
TGCGCCAGCAGCTTGGTGGCTAGCGGGAGGGGCCACGAGCAGTACTTC	CASSLVASGRGHEQYF	TRBV5-1	TRBJ2-7	TRBD2	NA
TGTGCCAGCAGTGCCGGATTGGGACAGCCTAGCAATCAGCCCCAGCATTTT	CASSAGLGQPSNQPQHF	TRBV2	TRBJ1-5	TRBD1	NA
TGTGCTAGTGGTTTGGGTACCCTAGCGGGAACTGAGCAGTTCTTC	CASGLGTLAGTEQFF	TRBV12-5	TRBJ2-1	TRBD2	NA
TGTGCCAGTAGTAGGTCGGGACTTATGAACACTGAAGCTTTCTTT	CASSRSGLMNTEAFF	TRBV19	TRBJ1-1	NA	NA
TGCGCCAGCACGTTAGCGGCTACGGTCGACGAGCAGTACTTC	CASTLAATVDEQYF	TRBV5-1	TRBJ2-7	NA	NA
TGTGCCAGCAGCTCCCAGGCGAGCACTGAAGCTTTCTTT	CASSSQASTEAFF	TRBV7-9	TRBJ1-1	NA	NA
TGTGCCATCAGTGACGCTGCGGGAGGTCACGGGGAGCTGTTTTTT	CAISDAAGGHGELFF	TRBV10-3	TRBJ2-2	TRBD2	NA
TGTGCCAGTAGTATTGACCTCTGGACAGGGAGGCAGTACTTC	CASSIDLWTGRQYF	TRBV19	TRBJ2-4	TRBD1	few
TGTGCCAGCAGTCAACATAGCAATCAGCCCCAGCATTTT	CASSQHSNQPQHF	TRBV2	TRBJ1-5	NA	NA
TGTGCAAGTCGCTTCCAGAATTTTACTAGCGGGAGGGCGTCTGGGGCCAACGTCCTGACTTTC	CASRFQNFTSGRASGANVLTF	TRBV12-2	TRBJ2-6	NA	NA
TGTGCCACCAGCAGGTTTAAGGGGGCCGGGGGCACTGAAGCTTTCTTT	CATSRFKGAGGTEAFF	TRBV15	TRBJ1-1	TRBD1	NA
TGTTCCAGCAGCCCAGAGACAGGGAGTCTGTTTTTT	CSSSPETGSLFF	TRBV7-9	TRBJ1-4	TRBD1	NA
TGTGCCAGCAGCCCTCGTTCGGGTGAGCAGTTCTTC	CASSPRSGEQFF	TRBV7-2	TRBJ2-1	NA	NA
TGTGCCAGCAGTTGGACAGGGAACACCGGGGAGCTGTTTTTT	CASSWTGNTGELFF	TRBV5-4	TRBJ2-2	TRBD1	NA
TGTGCCAGCAGCTTAGATAAGAGCTCTGGAAACACCATATATTTT	CASSLDKSSGNTIYF	TRBV7-6	TRBJ1-3	NA	NA
TGTGCCAGCAGCTTAAATATGGGGGGTCAGGGCCCGTATGGCTACACCTTC	CASSLNMGGQGPYGYTF	TRBV11-2	TRBJ1-2	NA	NA
TGCGCCAGCAGCCAGCAGGGGTACGGGGCCAACGTCCTGACTTTC	CASSQQGYGANVLTF	TRBV5-1	TRBJ2-6	NA	NA
TGTGCCAGCAGTGAGCTAGCGGGAGGGCCTTTAACATACGAGCAGTACTTC	CASSELAGGPLTYEQYF	TRBV6-1	TRBJ2-7	TRBD2	NA
TGTGCCATCAGTGAGTCCACCGTACAGGCCGCTGTGCAGTACTTC	CAISESTVQAAVQYF	TRBV10-3	TRBJ2-7	NA	NA
TGTGCCAGCAGTCCCCTGGGTAGGACTAGCGAGGTAGGATTCGAGCAGTACTTC	CASSPLGRTSEVGFEQYF	TRBV7-9	TRBJ2-7	TRBD2	NA